A single T cell receptor (beta chain) is shown here with its context. Sequencing was performed with immunoSEQ multiplex PCR; in TCRdb, only in-frame clones are kept and a portion is missing. In the table there are roughly 110,000 clones, about three quarters of which are singletons. Germline values: CDR1 ENHRY, CDR2 SYGVKD. This CDR3 contains 17 residues. The V gene end was trimmed by 0 bases and the J gene end by 2 bases; junction bases not matched to a gene: 5. This entry is derived from a study of blood T cell repertoires in COVID-19. The wider study: T cells, B-cell-depleted T cells, or PBMCs supplied cDNA or gDNA.

The sequence was obtained from a man aged 70 or older with acute or convalescent COVID-19. This chain uses TRBV10-3 with TRBJ1-5, with 9 bases fitting TRBD1. The sample taken for sequencing was peripheral blood. In DNA, the CDR3 is TGTGCCATCAGTGAGTCGGGGACAGGGTGGGGCAATCAGCCCCAGCATTTT. Encoded protein: CAISESGTGWGNQPQHF.